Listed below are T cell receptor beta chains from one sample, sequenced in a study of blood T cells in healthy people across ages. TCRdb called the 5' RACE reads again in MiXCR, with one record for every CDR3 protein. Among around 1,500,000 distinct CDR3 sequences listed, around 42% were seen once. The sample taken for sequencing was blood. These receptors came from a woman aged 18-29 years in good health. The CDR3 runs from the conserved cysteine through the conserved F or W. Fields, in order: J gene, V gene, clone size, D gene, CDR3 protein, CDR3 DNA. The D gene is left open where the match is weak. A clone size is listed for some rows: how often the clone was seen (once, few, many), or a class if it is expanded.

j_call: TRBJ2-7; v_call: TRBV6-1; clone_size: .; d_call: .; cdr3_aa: CASSERQGPSYEQYF; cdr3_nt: TGTGCCAGCAGTGAACGCCAGGGCCCTTCCTACGAGCAGTACTTC
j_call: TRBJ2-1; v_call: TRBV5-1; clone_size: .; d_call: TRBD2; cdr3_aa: CASSWGLAGLYNEQFF; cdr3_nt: TGCGCCAGCAGCTGGGGACTAGCGGGACTCTACAATGAGCAGTTCTTC
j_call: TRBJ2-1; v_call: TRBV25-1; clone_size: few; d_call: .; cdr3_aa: CASSETRLFF; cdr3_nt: TGTGCCAGCAGTGAAACCAGGCTGTTCTTC
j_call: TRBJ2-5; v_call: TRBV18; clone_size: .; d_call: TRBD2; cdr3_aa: CASSPRSASGGANQETQYF; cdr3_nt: TGTGCCAGCTCACCACGGTCCGCTAGCGGGGGGGCGAACCAAGAGACCCAGTACTTC
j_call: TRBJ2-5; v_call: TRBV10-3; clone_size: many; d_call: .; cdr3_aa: CAISEPRGTKETQYF; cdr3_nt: TGTGCCATCAGTGAGCCCAGAGGGACAAAAGAGACCCAGTACTTC
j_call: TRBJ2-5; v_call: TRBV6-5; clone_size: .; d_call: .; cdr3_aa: CASSGDRLLQETQYF; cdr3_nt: TGTGCCAGCAGCGGCGATCGACTACTCCAAGAGACCCAGTACTTC
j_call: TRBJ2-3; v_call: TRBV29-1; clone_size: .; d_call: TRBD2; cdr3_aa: CSVEGGSGGGDTRYF; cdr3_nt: TGCAGCGTTGAAGGAGGGAGCGGGGGGGGCGATACGCGGTATTTT
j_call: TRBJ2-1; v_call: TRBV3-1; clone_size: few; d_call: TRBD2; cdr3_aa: CASSIGTSGRNEQFF; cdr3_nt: TGTGCCAGCAGCATCGGGACTAGCGGGAGAAATGAGCAGTTCTTC
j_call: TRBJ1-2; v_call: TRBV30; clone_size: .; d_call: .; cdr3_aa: CAWRVPGDTYGYTF; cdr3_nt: TGTGCCTGGAGGGTCCCGGGGGACACTTATGGCTACACCTTC
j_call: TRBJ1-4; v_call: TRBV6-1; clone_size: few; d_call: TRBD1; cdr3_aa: CASQPGQLEKLFF; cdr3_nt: TGTGCCAGCCAGCCGGGACAGCTTGAAAAACTGTTTTTT
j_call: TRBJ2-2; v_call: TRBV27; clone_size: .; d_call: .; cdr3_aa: CASTQRRENTGELFF; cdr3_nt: TGTGCCAGCACCCAGCGCAGGGAGAACACCGGGGAGCTGTTTTTT
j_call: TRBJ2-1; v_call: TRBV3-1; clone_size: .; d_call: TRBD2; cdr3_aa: CASSRKRGLARGEQFF; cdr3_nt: TGTGCCAGCAGCCGTAAAAGGGGACTAGCGAGGGGTGAGCAGTTCTTC
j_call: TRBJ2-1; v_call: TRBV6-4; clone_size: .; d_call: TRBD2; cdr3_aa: CASSDSRSSGSHEQFF; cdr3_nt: TGTGCCAGCAGTGACTCGAGGTCTAGCGGGAGTCATGAGCAGTTCTTC
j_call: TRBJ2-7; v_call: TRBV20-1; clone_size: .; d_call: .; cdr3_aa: CSARDHTTYEQYF; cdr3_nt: TGCAGTGCTAGGGACCACACAACCTACGAGCAGTACTTC
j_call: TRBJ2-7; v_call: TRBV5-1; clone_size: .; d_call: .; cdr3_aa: CASSPGIEQYF; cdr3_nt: TGCGCCAGCAGCCCCGGGATCGAGCAGTACTTC
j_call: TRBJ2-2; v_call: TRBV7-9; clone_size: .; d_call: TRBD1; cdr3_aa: CASSTWTGWTGELFF; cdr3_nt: TGTGCCAGCAGCACTTGGACAGGGTGGACCGGGGAGCTGTTTTTT
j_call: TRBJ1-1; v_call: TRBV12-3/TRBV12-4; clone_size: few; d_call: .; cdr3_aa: CASSLAGNMAEAFF; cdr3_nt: TGTGCCAGCAGTTTAGCTGGCAATATGGCTGAAGCTTTCTTT
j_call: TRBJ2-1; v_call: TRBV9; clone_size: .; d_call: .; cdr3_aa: CASSAPNNEQFF; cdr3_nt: TGTGCCAGCAGCGCCCCCAACAATGAGCAGTTCTTC
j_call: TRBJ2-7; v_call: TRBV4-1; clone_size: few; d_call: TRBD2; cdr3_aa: CASSPIGLAGAYEQYF; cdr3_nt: TGCGCCAGCAGCCCAATAGGACTAGCGGGGGCCTACGAGCAGTACTTC
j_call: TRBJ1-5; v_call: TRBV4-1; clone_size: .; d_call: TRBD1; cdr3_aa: CASSQEAGGLDQPQHF; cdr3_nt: TGCGCCAGCAGCCAAGAGGCAGGGGGTCTCGATCAGCCCCAGCATTTT
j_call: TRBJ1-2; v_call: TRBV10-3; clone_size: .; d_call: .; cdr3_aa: CAISGVINYGYTF; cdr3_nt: TGTGCCATCAGTGGAGTGATTAACTATGGCTACACCTTC
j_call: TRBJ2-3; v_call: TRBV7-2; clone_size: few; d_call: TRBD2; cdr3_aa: CASSAKAGTITDTQYF; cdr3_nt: TGTGCCAGCAGCGCCAAAGCGGGGACGATCACAGATACGCAGTATTTT
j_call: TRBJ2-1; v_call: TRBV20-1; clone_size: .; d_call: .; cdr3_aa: CSRWDNGSSYNEQFF; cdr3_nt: TGCAGTCGTTGGGACAATGGGAGCTCCTACAATGAGCAGTTCTTC
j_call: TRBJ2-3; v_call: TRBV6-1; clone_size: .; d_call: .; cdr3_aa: CASTYLAATDTQYF; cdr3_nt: TGTGCCAGCACGTACTTAGCGGCCACAGATACGCAGTATTTT
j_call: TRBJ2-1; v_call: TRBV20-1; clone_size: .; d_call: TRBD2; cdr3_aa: CSARVAGGHSYNEQFF; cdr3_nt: TGCAGTGCTAGGGTAGCGGGAGGGCACTCCTACAATGAGCAGTTCTTC
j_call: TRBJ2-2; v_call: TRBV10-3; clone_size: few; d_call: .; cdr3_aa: CAISGITGELFF; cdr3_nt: TGTGCCATCAGTGGGATCACCGGGGAGCTGTTTTTT
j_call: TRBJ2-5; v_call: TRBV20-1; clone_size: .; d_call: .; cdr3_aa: CSLIRQGGETQYF; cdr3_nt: TGCAGTCTCATCAGGCAGGGTGGGGAGACCCAGTACTTC
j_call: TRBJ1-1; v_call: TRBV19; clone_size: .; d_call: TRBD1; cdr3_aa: CASSIAGQGRVGEAFF; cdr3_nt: TGTGCCAGTAGTATCGCGGGACAGGGGAGGGTTGGAGAAGCTTTCTTT
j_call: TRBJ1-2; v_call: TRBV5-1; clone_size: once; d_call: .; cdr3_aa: CASSLGYGSYSMYGYTF; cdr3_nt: TGCGCCAGCAGCTTGGGGTACGGATCTTACTCCATGTATGGCTACACCTTC
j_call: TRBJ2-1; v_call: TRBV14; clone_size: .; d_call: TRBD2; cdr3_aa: CASTARTSVYNEQFF; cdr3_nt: TGTGCCAGCACCGCCAGGACTAGCGTCTACAATGAGCAGTTCTTC
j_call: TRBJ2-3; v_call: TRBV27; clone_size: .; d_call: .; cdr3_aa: CASNRGRRNPATDTQYF; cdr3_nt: TGTGCCAGCAACCGTGGACGCCGTAACCCGGCGACAGATACGCAGTATTTT
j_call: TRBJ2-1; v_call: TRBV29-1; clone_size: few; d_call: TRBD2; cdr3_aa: CSVRLRTSGRSSYNEQFF; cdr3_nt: TGCAGCGTTCGACTTCGGACTAGCGGGCGGAGCTCCTACAATGAGCAGTTCTTC
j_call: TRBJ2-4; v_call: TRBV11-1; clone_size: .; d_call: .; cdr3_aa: CASSVRSTGLGLGAKNIQYF; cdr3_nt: TGTGCCAGCAGCGTCAGGTCCACAGGGCTGGGGTTAGGTGCCAAAAACATTCAGTACTTC
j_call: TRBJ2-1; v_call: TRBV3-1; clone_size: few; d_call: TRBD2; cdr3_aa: CASSQVPLAVYNEQFF; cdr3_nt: TGTGCCAGCAGCCAAGTCCCGCTAGCGGTTTACAATGAGCAGTTCTTC
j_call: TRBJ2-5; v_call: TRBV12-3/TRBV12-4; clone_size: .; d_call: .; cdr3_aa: CASSVVYDQETQYF; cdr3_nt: TGTGCCAGCAGTGTAGTCTACGACCAAGAGACCCAGTACTTC
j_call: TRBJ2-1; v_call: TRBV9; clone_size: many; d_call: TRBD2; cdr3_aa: CATKGGNEQFF; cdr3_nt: TGTGCCACAAAGGGAGGGAATGAGCAGTTCTTC
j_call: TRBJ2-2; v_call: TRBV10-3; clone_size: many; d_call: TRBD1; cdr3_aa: CAISTTGAGTGELFF; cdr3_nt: TGTGCCATCAGCACCACAGGGGCGGGCACCGGGGAGCTGTTTTTT
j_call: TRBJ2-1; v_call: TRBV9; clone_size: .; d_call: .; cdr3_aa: CASSVETHNEQFF; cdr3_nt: TGTGCCAGCAGCGTAGAGACCCACAATGAGCAGTTCTTC
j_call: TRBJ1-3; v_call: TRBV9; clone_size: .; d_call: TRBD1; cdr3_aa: CASSVAGLGQRGNTIYF; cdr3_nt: TGTGCCAGCAGCGTAGCGGGACTGGGACAGCGTGGAAACACCATATATTTT
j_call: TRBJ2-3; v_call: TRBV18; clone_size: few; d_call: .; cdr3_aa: CASSPVGSYPADTQYF; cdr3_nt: TGTGCCAGCTCCCCCGTCGGATCTTATCCGGCAGATACGCAGTATTTT
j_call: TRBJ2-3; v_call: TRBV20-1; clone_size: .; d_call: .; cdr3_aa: CSASYGGTAPDTQYF; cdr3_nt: TGCAGTGCTAGTTACGGGGGCACAGCCCCGGATACGCAGTATTTT
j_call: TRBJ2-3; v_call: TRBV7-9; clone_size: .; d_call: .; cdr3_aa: CASSLQWGSGTDTQYF; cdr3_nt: TGTGCCAGCAGCTTACAGTGGGGGAGCGGCACAGATACGCAGTATTTT
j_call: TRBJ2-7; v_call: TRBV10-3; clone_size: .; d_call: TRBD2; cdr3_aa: CAISEGASGTYEQYF; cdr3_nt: TGTGCCATCAGTGAAGGGGCTAGCGGGACCTACGAGCAGTACTTC
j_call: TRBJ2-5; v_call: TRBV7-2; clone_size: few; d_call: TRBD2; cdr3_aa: CASSLGGLAEQETQYF; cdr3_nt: TGTGCCAGCAGCTTGGGGGGACTAGCGGAGCAAGAGACCCAGTACTTC
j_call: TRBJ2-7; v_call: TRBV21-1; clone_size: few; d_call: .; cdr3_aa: CASSKQGATYEQYF; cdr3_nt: TGTGCCAGCAGCAAACAGGGGGCTACCTACGAGCAGTACTTC
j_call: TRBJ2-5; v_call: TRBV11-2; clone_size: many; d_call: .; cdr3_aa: CASSVGGKETQYF; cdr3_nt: TGTGCCAGCAGCGTAGGAGGCAAAGAGACCCAGTACTTC
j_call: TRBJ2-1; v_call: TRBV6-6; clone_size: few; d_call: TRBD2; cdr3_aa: CASSTDFLAGGMEQFF; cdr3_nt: TGTGCCAGCAGTACCGACTTCCTAGCGGGGGGTATGGAGCAGTTCTTC
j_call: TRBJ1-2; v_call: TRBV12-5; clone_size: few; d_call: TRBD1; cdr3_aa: CASGFTGTGFNGYTF; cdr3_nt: TGTGCTAGTGGTTTTACCGGGACAGGGTTTAATGGCTACACCTTC
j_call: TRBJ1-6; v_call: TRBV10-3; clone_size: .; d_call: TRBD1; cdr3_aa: CAISGATGTEDSPLHF; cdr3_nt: TGTGCCATCAGTGGGGCGACCGGGACAGAGGATTCACCCCTCCACTTT